This is a list of T cell receptor beta chains from one sample in a study of CD8 T cells in ankylosing spondylitis. Via MiXCR, TCRdb re-called the 5' RACE reads, giving one row per CDR3 protein. The table shows about 800,000 distinct CDR3 sequences, with around 11% occurring only once. The specimen sequenced was blood, either unsorted or a sorted T cell fraction (not recorded which). The source is a male donor with ankylosing spondylitis. Both conserved end residues are part of each CDR3. A D gene is named only where the DNA matches it firmly. The size entry is marked missing in some rows and otherwise reads once, few, many or a size class.

j_gene,d_gene,abundance,v_gene,CDR3nt,CDR3aa
TRBJ1-5,.,few,TRBV19,TGTGCCAGTAGTATACGAGGAAATCAGCCCCAGCATTTT,CASSIRGNQPQHF
TRBJ2-7,TRBD1,few,TRBV10-3,TGTGCCATCAGTGAAAAAGGGGACAGCGCCTACGAGCAGTACTTC,CAISEKGDSAYEQYF
TRBJ2-3,.,.,TRBV7-9,TGTGCCAGCAGCTTAGATCTAGTCACAGATACGCAGTATTTT,CASSLDLVTDTQYF
TRBJ2-1,.,many,TRBV7-8,TGTGCCAGCAGCCCCATACGGCGACCCAATGAGCAGTTCTTC,CASSPIRRPNEQFF
TRBJ2-5,.,.,TRBV7-2,TGTGCCAGCACCCTTTTAGGGGAGACCCAGTACTTC,CASTLLGETQYF
TRBJ2-3,TRBD1,few,TRBV20-1,TGCAGTGTGGGACAGGGGGACACAGATACGCAGTATTTT,CSVGQGDTDTQYF
TRBJ2-4,.,few,TRBV5-1,TGCGCCAGCAGCTTTCCCAGGGACGGTGACAACAAAAACATTCAGTACTTC,CASSFPRDGDNKNIQYF
TRBJ2-3,TRBD2,few,TRBV20-1,TGCAGTGCTACCGACAGCGGGGGGGCAGCAGATACGCAGTATTTT,CSATDSGGAADTQYF
TRBJ2-3,TRBD1,many,TRBV7-9,TGTGCCAGCAGCATTGGGACAGCAGATACGCAGTATTTT,CASSIGTADTQYF
TRBJ1-2,TRBD1,few,TRBV7-9,TGTGCCAGCAGCTGGACAGGGGAAGCCTATGGCTACACCTTC,CASSWTGEAYGYTF
TRBJ1-1,.,many,TRBV15,TGTGCCACCAGCAGAGATGTTTTAAACCGGGGAAACTTCTTT,CATSRDVLNRGNFF
TRBJ2-2,.,.,TRBV30,TGTGCCTGGAATTGGGCGGATAACACCGGGGAGCTGTTTTTT,CAWNWADNTGELFF
TRBJ1-2,TRBD1,.,TRBV7-2,TGTGCCAGCAGCTCCGGACAGGGGGTAGGGTATGGCTACACCTTC,CASSSGQGVGYGYTF
TRBJ1-5,.,.,TRBV12-3/TRBV12-4,TGTGCCAGCAGTAGACGGGACACCTATCAGCCCCAGCATTTT,CASSRRDTYQPQHF
TRBJ1-6,.,.,TRBV20-1,TGCAGTGCACGGGACTTGGGGGATTCACCCCTCCACTTT,CSARDLGDSPLHF
TRBJ1-1,.,.,TRBV5-1,TGCGCCAGCAGGTGGGGTCCCGACCGAGGCACTGAAGCTTTCTTT,CASRWGPDRGTEAFF
TRBJ2-5,.,.,TRBV5-1,TGCGCCAGCAGCTTGCTGGCAGGGACAGAGACCCAGTACTTC,CASSLLAGTETQYF
TRBJ2-7,.,.,TRBV28,TGTGCCAGCAGCCCAACCAGCCTGTACGAGCAGTACTTC,CASSPTSLYEQYF
TRBJ1-2,.,.,TRBV11-2,TGTGCCAGCAGCTTCGTCGTGGGCTACACCTTC,CASSFVVGYTF
TRBJ2-7,.,.,TRBV4-1,TGCGCCAGCAGCCCCCAGGGGGGCCGGACTAGTTTCTACGAGCAGTACTTC,CASSPQGGRTSFYEQYF
TRBJ2-7,TRBD2,.,TRBV6-2/TRBV6-3,TGTGCCAGCAGATACCCCCTCGGGGAGCGGGAGGCCGCCTACGAGCAGTACTTC,CASRYPLGEREAAYEQYF
TRBJ1-4,.,many,TRBV7-2,TGTGCCAGCAGCTTAGGAGCGGAAAAACTGTTTTTT,CASSLGAEKLFF
TRBJ2-5,TRBD2,few,TRBV29-1,TGCAGCGTTGTGGCGGGGGGAGGGGAGACCCAGTACTTC,CSVVAGGGETQYF
TRBJ2-3,.,once,TRBV4-1,TGCGCCAGCAGCCGGGTCCCAGGGGATACGCAGTATTTT,CASSRVPGDTQYF
TRBJ2-3,.,few,TRBV12-3/TRBV12-4,TGTGCCAGCAGTCCGACGGGGATCGCTAGCACAGATACGCAGTATTTT,CASSPTGIASTDTQYF
TRBJ2-3,.,.,TRBV9,TGTGCCAGCAGCCCGGACATAGGGGTGGAATCGCAGTATTTT,CASSPDIGVESQYF
TRBJ2-6,.,few,TRBV4-1,TGCGCCAGCAGCCAAGAGGACAGATTATTCTCTGGGGCCAACGTCCTGACTTTC,CASSQEDRLFSGANVLTF
TRBJ2-1,TRBD2,few,TRBV7-2,TGTGCCAGCAGCTTATTAGCGGGGGGGTCGCAGTTCTTC,CASSLLAGGSQFF
TRBJ2-5,.,few,TRBV25-1,TGTGCCAGCAGTGAAAACCCAGGGCGGGGAGAGACCCAGTACTTC,CASSENPGRGETQYF
TRBJ1-4,TRBD1,.,TRBV20-1,TGCAGTGCTAGAGATGGACAGGGTGAAAAACTGTTTTTT,CSARDGQGEKLFF
TRBJ2-7,TRBD2,few,TRBV24-1,TGTGCCACCAGTTCTGCGGGAGGAACCTACGAGCAGTACTTC,CATSSAGGTYEQYF
TRBJ1-5,.,many,TRBV7-2,TGTGCCAGCAGAATAGGTCCCCTGAGGAATCAGCCCCAGCATTTT,CASRIGPLRNQPQHF
TRBJ2-5,.,.,TRBV29-1,TGCAGCGTTCAGGGGGGAGAGACCCAGTACTTC,CSVQGGETQYF
TRBJ2-7,TRBD1,many,TRBV7-2,TGTGCCAGCAGCTTCCGACAGGGGGCCTACGAGCAGTACTTC,CASSFRQGAYEQYF
TRBJ2-7,.,.,TRBV6-2/TRBV6-3,TGTGCCAGCAGTCCCAGGTACGGGCGAAAGACCTACGAGCAGTACTTC,CASSPRYGRKTYEQYF
TRBJ2-7,TRBD2,.,TRBV7-2,TGTGCCAGCAGCTACGCTAGCGGGAGGGGAACCTACGAGCAGTACTTC,CASSYASGRGTYEQYF
TRBJ2-4,TRBD2,.,TRBV5-1,TGCGCCAGCAGCTTGGCGGGCCAGGGGACTAGGGCCAAAAACATTCAGTACTTC,CASSLAGQGTRAKNIQYF
TRBJ2-3,.,.,TRBV20-1,TGCAGTGTCGGCCGGGGGGCTCGGACAGATACGCAGTATTTT,CSVGRGARTDTQYF
TRBJ2-7,.,.,TRBV7-2,TGTGCCAGCAGCTTAGGAAGAACACTCTTATCCTACGAGCAGTACTTC,CASSLGRTLLSYEQYF
TRBJ2-5,.,.,TRBV20-1,TGCAGTGCTAGGGGTGGTAGCGGTTACCAAGAGACCCAGTACTTC,CSARGGSGYQETQYF
TRBJ2-5,.,many,TRBV11-2,TGTGCCAGCAGCCCCAGGGGGAGGGCCCAAGAGACCCAGTACTTC,CASSPRGRAQETQYF
TRBJ2-7,TRBD2,many,TRBV4-2,TGTGCCAGCAGCCAAGAGCCAAGCGGGAGCTCCTACGAGCAGTACTTC,CASSQEPSGSSYEQYF
TRBJ1-4,.,few,TRBV7-2,TGTGCCAGCAGCTTTGACAGGCCAAGGGAGGGTGAAAAACTGTTTTTT,CASSFDRPREGEKLFF